The 19 T cell receptor beta chains below all came from one sample that was sequenced in a study of T cells in tuberculosis. The assay was immunoSEQ multiplex PCR, and TCRdb's table has in-frame clones only and misses some. The profile shows tens of thousands of clones, less than 95% of them singletons. The sequenced sample was PBMCs. The receptors originated from a donor aged 10-29 years with latent tuberculosis or without tuberculosis infection. Some clones in this sample may be carry-over from other donors' samples.

The count of this clone is one. The chain combines TRBV14 with TRBJ2-5; TRBD2 matches at 8 bases. With V trimmed by 3 bases and J by 12 bases, 12 bases remained unmatched. CDR1 is SGHDN, CDR2 FVKESK, per germline. This CDR3 is built from 14 residues. The CDR3 spells CASSQYTTSAVKYF. Written as DNA, the CDR3 is TGTGCCAGCAGCCAGTACACGACTAGCGCGGTTAAGTACTTC.

The chain is built from TRBV6-5 and TRBJ1-4; 8 bases align to TRBD1. The length of the CDR3 is 14 residues. The V gene's germline CDR1 is MNHEY and CDR2 SVGAGI. The trim removed 6 bases at V and 7 bases at J, leaving 7 bases unmatched. The CDR3 bases are TGTGCCAGCAGACGACAGGGGATCCCTGAAAAACTGTTTTTT. Protein: CASRRQGIPEKLFF.

The chain is built from TRBV7-8 and TRBJ2-3, with D possibly TRBD1 on 6 matching bases. Germline-derived CDR1 and CDR2 are SGHVS and FQNEAQ. V shed 2 bases and J shed 5 bases, with 17 bases lying between them. The CDR3 consists of 16 residues. The CDR3 coding sequence is TGTGCCAGCAGCTTACAGGGGTTAACGGTCGGAGATACGCAGTATTTT. Amino acids: CASSLQGLTVGDTQYF.

The CDR3 DNA reads TGTGCCATCAGTGAGTCCGGGGTCGGGAACACTGAAGCTTTCTTT. This encodes CAISESGVGNTEAFF. This chain links TRBV10-3 with TRBJ1-1; D is uncertain. Germline V gives CDR1 ENHRY, CDR2 SYGVKD. The CDR3 has 15 amino acids. V lost 0 bases and J 1 base, leaving 9 bases between the germline ends.

The chain links TRBV29-1 to TRBJ1-2, with 9 bases fitting TRBD1. Germline assignment: CDR1 SQVTM and CDR2 ANQGSEA. V was pared by 4 bases and J by 0 bases, with 6 bases of the junction left unmatched. The CDR3 loop spans 15 amino acids. This CDR3 reads CSVADDRGANYGYTF. The CDR3 DNA reads as TGCAGCGTTGCCGATGACAGGGGGGCTAACTATGGCTACACCTTC.

The chain carries TRBV6-6 and TRBJ2-7; 13 nucleotides agree with TRBD2. With 7 bases clipped from V and 4 bases from J, the junction kept 7 bases outside the gene matches. In germline, CDR1 is MNHNY, CDR2 SVGAGI (reference sequence). There are 15 residues in the CDR3. CDR3 region: CASIRTSGGHYEQYF. CDR3 in DNA: TGTGCCAGCATCCGGACTAGCGGGGGTCATTACGAGCAGTACTTC.

The rearrangement joins TRBV5-1 to TRBJ1-2; unclear D gene. Germline-derived CDR1 and CDR2 are SGHRS and YFSETQ. The CDR3 runs to 14 residues. Trimming removed 0 bases from V and 1 base from J, with 7 bases in between. In nucleotides, the CDR3 is TGCGCCAGCAGCTTGGTGGCAGGTAACTATGGCTACACCTTC. Its translation is CASSLVAGNYGYTF.

This clone was seen a few times. V gene TRBV10-3 combines with J gene TRBJ2-2; weak D call: TRBD1 (5 bases). V was shortened by 4 bases and J by 2 bases, with 8 bases between the two germline ends. The CDR3 runs 14 residues. The germline gives CDR1 ENHRY, CDR2 SYGVKD. CDR3 nucleotides: TGTGCCATCAGTGCGACAGTTAACACCGGGGAGCTGTTTTTT. Protein sequence: CAISATVNTGELFF.

This chain joins TRBV2 and TRBJ1-1; TRBD1 matches 11 bases. Unmatched junction bases numbered 9, after V lost 7 bases and J lost 5 bases. This CDR3 spans 15 amino acids. CDR1 and CDR2 (germline): SNHLY, FYNNEI. Here the CDR3 DNA reads TGTGCCAGCACTTACCTCGGACAGGGGGCGACTGAAGCTTTCTTT. It encodes CASTYLGQGATEAFF.

The genes are TRBV2 and TRBJ1-1; D remains ambiguous. CDR3 length: 14 residues. Germline V CDR1 and CDR2: SNHLY, FYNNEI. Trimming left V 10 bases short and J 3 bases short, with 18 bases between. The CDR3 DNA reads TGTGCCACCCAGCGGACGGACGGTTACACTGAAGCTTTCTTT. Encoded protein: CATQRTDGYTEAFF.

The V call is TRBV27, the J call TRBJ1-6; TRBD1 agrees at 8 bases. This CDR3 has 15 residues. Germline V gives CDR1 MNHEY, CDR2 SMNVEV (reference sequence). V dropped 6 bases and J dropped 7; count of bases not matched to a gene: 8. The CDR3 here is CASSPTGVVNSPLHF. CDR3 nucleotide sequence: TGTGCCAGCAGCCCGACAGGGGTGGTCAATTCACCCCTCCACTTT.

The chain recombines TRBV7-8 with TRBJ2-7; 12 positions match TRBD2. V trimming: 3 bases; J trimming: 0 bases; junction bases outside the gene matches: 3. The CDR3 runs 16 residues. Germline V CDR1 and CDR2: SGHVS, FQNEAQ. The DNA for the CDR3 is TGTGCCAGCAGCTTGGGGGGACTAGCGGGCTCCTACGAGCAGTACTTC. Residues: CASSLGGLAGSYEQYF.

The genes are TRBV5-1 and TRBJ1-1; D perhaps matches TRBD1 (5 bases). The CDR3 covers 15 residues. Germline V gene lookup returns CDR1 SGHRS and CDR2 YFSETQ. Trimming took off 6 bases at V and 8 bases at J, with 23 bases between the two ends. CDR3 in DNA: TGCGCCAGCACCAAACTGGACACTAACCCAGGGGAAGCTTTCTTT. This sequence encodes CASTKLDTNPGEAFF.

The V gene is TRBV5-4, the J gene TRBJ2-3; the match to TRBD2 covers 14 bases. There are 18 residues in the CDR3. Per germline, CDR1 SGHNT and CDR2 YYREEE (reference sequence). V lost 4 bases, J lost 0 bases, and 7 bases stayed unmatched. In nucleotides, the CDR3 is TGTGCCAGCAGCCTTTACGGGACTAGCGGGAGAAGCACAGATACGCAGTATTTT. Residues: CASSLYGTSGRSTDTQYF.

By sample fraction, this clone is medium-sized. Other DNA sequences in the same sample also yield this CDR3. The genes are TRBV13 and TRBJ2-2; possible D gene TRBD1, 6 bases. There are 15 residues in the CDR3. Germline CDR1 reads PRHDT; CDR2 reads FYEKMQ (reference sequence). Deletions cut 0 bases from V and 3 bases from J, with 8 bases between. The CDR3 region is CASSLGTGDTGELFF. The CDR3 bases are TGTGCCAGCAGCTTAGGGACAGGAGACACCGGGGAGCTGTTTTTT.

DNA of the CDR3: TGTGCCAGCAGTTACTCGTGGTCCGGGATGGAGGGCTACACCTTC. Translating gives CASSYSWSGMEGYTF. The V gene is TRBV6-5, the J gene TRBJ1-2; D gene uncertain. V was trimmed by 0 bases and J by 8 bases, leaving 16 bases between them. CDR3 size: 15 residues. Germline lookup yields CDR1 MNHEY and CDR2 SVGAGI.

The chain joins TRBV11-2 to TRBJ1-2; 11 bases fit TRBD1. The CDR3 sequence is 15 residues long. Trimming cost V 4 bases and J 8 bases; bases outside gene matches: 9. Germline V gene sequence: CDR1 SGHAT, CDR2 FQNNGV. The CDR3 is CASSSAGQGAEGYTF. In nucleotides, the CDR3 is TGTGCCAGCAGCTCAGCCGGACAGGGGGCAGAAGGCTACACCTTC.

The rearrangement uses TRBV27 and TRBJ1-6; 8 bases are a match to TRBD1. The CDR3 has 14 amino acids. CDR1 is MNHEY, CDR2 SMNVEV, per germline (reference sequence). Losses at the gene ends were 6 bases for V and 6 bases for J; bases not matched to a gene: 4. CDR3 DNA sequence: TGTGCCAGCAGCGGACAGGGAGTTAATTCACCCCTCCACTTT. Protein product: CASSGQGVNSPLHF.

The chain employs TRBV30 and TRBJ2-7, with 11 positions matching TRBD1. From germline, CDR1 is GTSNPN and CDR2 SVGIG (reference sequence). There are 15 residues in the CDR3. Trimming removed 2 bases from V and 0 bases from J; junction bases left unmatched: 3. The CDR3 nucleotides are TGTGCCTGGAGTTCCGGGACAGGGGGCTCCTACGAGCAGTACTTC. It codes for CAWSSGTGGSYEQYF. Full variable domain (rest looked up from reference TRBV30 and TRBJ2-7): SQTIHQWPATLVQPVGSPLSLECTVEGTSNPNLYWYRQAAGRGLQLLFYSVGIGQISSEVPQNLSASRPQDRQFILSSKKLLLSDSGFYLCAWSSGTGGSYEQYFGPGTRLTVT.